The T cell receptor beta chain described here comes from a study of cytomegalovirus exposure and HLA in healthy donors. It was with 60 Vbeta and 13 Jbeta primers that the PCR ran. Data came from immunoSEQ multiplex PCR; TCRdb stores just in-frame clones and leaves some out. This table holds around 110,000 clones, 60% to 80% found once. Healthy bone marrow donors formed the donor group. The receptor's source is a boy younger than 18 in good health and CMV-seronegative. Sample: PBMCs.

The CDR3 sequence is CASSFPMNTEAFF. The CDR3 DNA sequence: TGTGCCAGCAGCTTTCCTATGAACACTGAAGCTTTCTTT. This chain links TRBV7-9 with TRBJ1-1; no reliable D call. Trimming pared 3 bases from V and 0 bases from J, leaving 5 bases between. This CDR3 is built from 13 residues. Germline lookup yields CDR1 SEHNR and CDR2 FQNEAQ (reference sequence).